The rows below give T cell receptor beta chains drawn from one sample of a study of blood T cell repertoires in COVID-19. Assay used: immunoSEQ multiplex PCR; TCRdb lists only in-frame clones, some missing. This table has under 200,000 clones, roughly 80% appearing once. Source material: PBMCs or T cells enriched from blood (not recorded which). The receptors come from an older woman who had recovered from COVID-19. Each CDR3 is given with its conserved first and last residue. D genes are given only for firm matches. Size tells how often a clone was seen (once, few, many) or the class of an expanded clone, and some rows leave it out.

>TRBV6-6|TRBJ1-2|.|.
TGTGCCAGCGGGCGGGCACTACACTATGGCTACACCTTC
CASGRALHYGYTF
>TRBV7-9|TRBJ1-2|.|.
TGTGCCGCAAGGAGGCAGGGGAACTATGGCTACACCTTC
CAARRQGNYGYTF
>TRBV28|TRBJ1-2|.|.
TGTGCCAGCAGTCATAACTATGGCTACACCTTC
CASSHNYGYTF
>TRBV21-1|TRBJ2-6|.|.
TGTGCCAGCAGCAAGGAGAAGAAAGGGGCCAACGTCCTGACTTTC
CASSKEKKGANVLTF
>TRBV21-1|TRBJ2-3|.|.
TGTGCCCGCGGGGAAACAGGGGGTTGCACAGATACGCAGTATTTT
CARGETGGCTDTQYF
>TRBV7-2|TRBJ2-2|.|.
TGTGCCAGCAGCTTAGCTCGGTCTGCGGGTAACACCGGGGAGCTGTTTTTT
CASSLARSAGNTGELFF
>TRBV7-9|TRBJ1-1|.|once
TGTGCCAGCAGCTTAGAGGGGGCTGAAGCTTTCTTT
CASSLEGAEAFF
>TRBV13|TRBJ2-2|.|.
TGTGCCAGCAGCTTAACCGCCCCTATTAACACCGGGGAGCTGTTTTTT
CASSLTAPINTGELFF
>TRBV12-3/TRBV12-4|TRBJ2-3|.|.
TGTGCCAGCAGTTTAGACAGAATAGATACGCAGTATTTT
CASSLDRIDTQYF
>TRBV25-1|TRBJ1-6|TRBD1|few
TGTGCCAGCAGTGCACAGGGGCCGACCTCTTCTTCACCCCTCCACTTT
CASSAQGPTSSSPLHF
>TRBV30|TRBJ2-2|.|many
TGTGCCTGGAGCGCCAGTATAATCACCGGGGAGCTGTTTTTT
CAWSASIITGELFF
>TRBV6-1|TRBJ2-3|.|.
TGTGCCAGCAGTGAAAAATTCCTCGGCGTCGGAGGGGATACGCAGTATTTT
CASSEKFLGVGGDTQYF
>TRBV18|TRBJ1-1|TRBD1|.
TGTGCCAGCTCACCGACGGGACAGGGCACTGAAGCTTTCTTT
CASSPTGQGTEAFF
>TRBV19|TRBJ1-4|.|few
TGTGCCAGTAGTGACCTCGGGACGGGGGGTGAAAAACTGTTTTTT
CASSDLGTGGEKLFF
>TRBV7-6|TRBJ2-3|TRBD2|.
TGTGCCAGCAGCTCTTCAAGCGGGGGGCCCACAGATACGCAGTATTTT
CASSSSSGGPTDTQYF
>TRBV6-6|TRBJ1-1|.|.
TGTGCCACCAAACTAGTCCAGGCGAACACTGAAGCTTTCTTT
CATKLVQANTEAFF
>TRBV24-1|TRBJ2-2|TRBD1|.
TGTGCCACCAGTGAGACCGGGACAGGAGTCTCCGGGGAGCTGTTTTTT
CATSETGTGVSGELFF
>TRBV30|TRBJ2-7|.|.
TGTGCCTGGAGTGTAATCGGGGATTGGCGGGGGCTCCGCAGCTCCTACGAGCAGTACTTC
CAWSVIGDWRGLRSSYEQYF
>TRBV2|TRBJ1-5|.|.
TGTGCCACTGAACGGGGGGGGATCGGTCAGCCCCAGCATTTT
CATERGGIGQPQHF
>TRBV5-1|TRBJ1-2|TRBD1|.
TGCGCCAGCAGCCGGGGGACAGGATATGGCTACACCTTC
CASSRGTGYGYTF
>TRBV29-1|TRBJ2-7|.|.
TGCAGCGTTGAAGATGCAGGGACTCATCCCTACGAGCAGTACTTC
CSVEDAGTHPYEQYF
>TRBV2|TRBJ2-2|.|medium-sized
TGTGCCAGCAGGGCAGGCCTATCGAACACCGGGGAGCTGTTTTTT
CASRAGLSNTGELFF
>TRBV19|TRBJ1-2|.|.
TGTGCCAGTAGTATAAGGGGAGGAAATGGCTACACCTTC
CASSIRGGNGYTF
>TRBV18|TRBJ2-5|TRBD1|.
TGTGCCAGCTCCCCGGGACAGCAGATCCAAGAGACCCAGTACTTC
CASSPGQQIQETQYF
>TRBV5-1|TRBJ2-2|TRBD2|.
TGCGCCAGCAGCTTGGGACTAGCGGGGGATCTGGCCGGGGAGCTGTTTTTT
CASSLGLAGDLAGELFF
>TRBV9|TRBJ1-3|.|.
TGTGCCAGCAGCTCACACAGACAGAGCTCTGGAAACACCATATATTTT
CASSSHRQSSGNTIYF
>TRBV7-9|TRBJ1-1|TRBD1|once
TGTGCCAGCAGCTTCAGGGGGCATGCGAACACTGAAGCTTTCTTT
CASSFRGHANTEAFF
>TRBV7-2|TRBJ2-7|TRBD1|.
TGTGCCAGCAGCTTAGACAGGGGAGCCTACGAGCAGTACTTC
CASSLDRGAYEQYF
>TRBV19|TRBJ2-7|.|.
TGTGCCAGTAGTAGGTCCGGCCCCACAGGCCACGAGCAGTACTTC
CASSRSGPTGHEQYF
>TRBV19|TRBJ1-2|.|.
TGTGCCAGTAGTATAGTCTCAGGGAACTATGGCTACACCTTC
CASSIVSGNYGYTF
>TRBV11-2|TRBJ2-3|TRBD2|once
TGTGCCAGCAGCTTAGAAGCACTAGCGGGGGGCACAGATACGCAGTATTTT
CASSLEALAGGTDTQYF
>TRBV6-5|TRBJ2-1|TRBD2|.
TGTGCCAGCAGCCCCAGCGGGGGATCCTACAATGAGCAGTTCTTC
CASSPSGGSYNEQFF
>TRBV28|TRBJ1-6|.|once
TGTGCCAGCAGTTTATATAGGGGCTCCGGTAATTCACCCCTCCACTTT
CASSLYRGSGNSPLHF
>TRBV6-5|TRBJ1-5|.|.
TGTGCCAGCAGTAACCGGGATGGCAATCAGCCCCAGCATTTT
CASSNRDGNQPQHF
>TRBV3-1/TRBV3-2|TRBJ2-7|.|few
TGTGCCAGCAGCCAAGTGGTAGGAGTAGAGCAGTACTTC
CASSQVVGVEQYF
>TRBV6-5|TRBJ2-1|.|few
TGTGCCAGCAGTTACTCTACCCGGGGTGCCTACAATGAGCAGTTCTTC
CASSYSTRGAYNEQFF
>TRBV11-2|TRBJ1-2|TRBD1|.
TGTGCCAGCAGCATCCAGGGGGTAGGCTATGGCTACACCTTC
CASSIQGVGYGYTF
>TRBV7-9|TRBJ1-2|.|.
TGTGCCAGCAGCCAGACGGGGTATGGCTACACCTTC
CASSQTGYGYTF
>TRBV30|TRBJ1-3|.|.
TGTGCCTGGAGTGTTGGGGGGACCGGCATATATTTT
CAWSVGGTGIYF
>TRBV27|TRBJ2-1|TRBD1|.
TGTGCCAGCAGTTTTCGACAGGGCTACAATGAGCAGTTCTTC
CASSFRQGYNEQFF
>TRBV10-3|TRBJ2-1|TRBD2|.
TGTGCCATCAGTGAGTCGATAGGACTAGCGGGGGTTAACGGCAATGAGCAGTTCTTC
CAISESIGLAGVNGNEQFF
>TRBV6-4|TRBJ2-3|.|.
TGTGCCAGCAGTGCTTCCATAGACACAGATACGCAGTATTTT
CASSASIDTDTQYF
>TRBV11-1|TRBJ2-1|TRBD2|few
TGTGCCAGCAGCCGGGGGGATGAGCAGTTCTTC
CASSRGDEQFF
>TRBV20-1|TRBJ1-1|.|.
TGCAGTGCTACCAGGCCTCCTGAAGCTTTCTTT
CSATRPPEAFF
>TRBV7-8|TRBJ1-4|.|.
TGTGCCAGCAGCACCTCAACAGGCCTAGGTGAAAAACTGTTTTTT
CASSTSTGLGEKLFF
>TRBV7-2|TRBJ2-3|.|.
TGTGCCAGCAGCATAATATTCGCGACAGGACCTAGCACAGATACGCAGTATTTT
CASSIIFATGPSTDTQYF
>TRBV6-5|TRBJ2-6|.|once
TGTGCCAGCAGTTTCCGGGAATCCGGGGCCAACGTCCTGACTTTC
CASSFRESGANVLTF
>TRBV19|TRBJ1-2|.|once
TGTGCCAGTAGCCCACAGGGCTTTTCTGGCTACACCTTC
CASSPQGFSGYTF
>TRBV6-5|TRBJ2-1|TRBD2|.
TGTGCCAGCAGTTACGGGCTAGCGGGGGGTGAGCAGTTCTTC
CASSYGLAGGEQFF
>TRBV10-3|TRBJ1-5|TRBD1|.
TGTGCCATCAGTGAGTCTTCGACAGGGGCGAACAATCAGCCCCAGCATTTT
CAISESSTGANNQPQHF
>TRBV7-3|TRBJ2-3|TRBD1|.
TGTGCCAGCAGCTTGACAGGGGTGGGTACAGATACGCAGTATTTT
CASSLTGVGTDTQYF
>TRBV2|TRBJ2-1|.|.
TGTGCCAGCAGGGTCAGGGAGCAGTTCTTC
CASRVREQFF
>TRBV5-4|TRBJ1-3|TRBD1|.
TGTGCCAGCAGCTCCCGACAGGGGGCTTCTTCTGGAAACACCATATATTTT
CASSSRQGASSGNTIYF